This T cell receptor (beta chain) was identified during a study of neurological immune-mediated disorders. Germline V gives CDR1 SEHNR, CDR2 FQNEAQ (reference sequence). The CDR3 is 14 residues long. The germline V and J ends were trimmed by 1 base and 4 bases, with 7 bases remaining between them. Each CDR3 protein is one row after TCRdb ran MiXCR on the 5' RACE reads. Found here are some 43,000 distinct CDR3 sequences, roughly 2.5% of them singletons; the top ten hold 9% to 15%. The specimen sequenced was PBMCs. This chain links TRBV7-9 with TRBJ2-2; D unclear. The receptor's source is a man aged 25 to 45 with multiple sclerosis. The CDR3 sequence: CASSLVTTTGELFF. CDR3 nucleotide sequence: TGTGCCAGCAGCTTAGTTACGACCACCGGGGAGCTGTTTTTT.